Shown below are 17 T cell receptor beta chains from a single sample sequenced in a study of tumor-infiltrating lymphocytes in primary liver carcinoma. Both blood RNA, taken from unsorted whole blood, and germline DNA were extracted. Constant-region priming of around 490 ng total RNA yielded TCR beta cDNA. Nested multiplex PCR, run for three rounds with slightly modified ARM-PCR, yielded TCR beta libraries. Running 10 cycles apiece, the first two PCR rounds relied on TRBV1-TRBV30 forward primers together with a C-beta reverse primer. TCRdb redid the calling of the multiplex PCR reads with MiXCR, one entry per CDR3 protein. The table shows roughly 330,000 distinct CDR3 sequences, with approximately 64% occurring only once. Material: peripheral blood. The receptors stem from a middle-aged man with primary liver carcinoma and hepatitis B virus infection.

Of note for this clonotype: This may stem from a read error, because a much larger clone lies one nucleotide away. This chain connects TRBV12-3 or TRBV12-4 to TRBJ2-5; tentative D call: TRBD2 (7 bases). The CDR3 runs 15 residues. CDR3 nucleotides: TGTGTCACCACCCGAAACTCGGGGGGCGGTGAGACCCAGTACTTC. It translates to CVTTRNSGGGETQYF.

On this clonotype itself: One base away lies a much larger clone, so this may be a sequencing read error. The chain uses TRBV5-1 and TRBJ2-1; 7 bases are a match to TRBD2. Per the germline V gene, CDR1 is SGHRS and CDR2 is YFSETQ. This CDR3 is built from 15 residues. In DNA, the CDR3 is TGCGCCAGCGGCTTGTCTGTGGCGGGGGACAATGAGCAGTTCTTC. It yields the protein CASGLSVAGDNEQFF. Based on the CDR3 plus reference TRBV5-1 and TRBJ2-1, the full variable domain is KAGVTQTPRYLIKTRGQQVTLSCSPISGHRSVSWYQQTPGQGLQFLFEYFSETQRNKGNFPGRFSGRQFSNSRSEMNVSTLELGDSALYLCASGLSVAGDNEQFFGPGTRLTVL.

Details on this clonotype: A much larger clonotype is one base distant, so this may be a read error. The chain carries TRBV6-5 and TRBJ2-1; the D call may be TRBD1 or TRBD2 (5 bases each). V shed 1 base and J shed 15 bases, with 13 bases lying between them. Germline-derived CDR1 and CDR2 are MNHEY and SVGAGI. The CDR3 is 12 amino acids. The chain's CDR3 is CASSYLRGVRFF. The CDR3 DNA sequence: TGTGCCAGCAGTTACTTGAGAGGGGTCCGGTTCTTC.

A remark on this clonotype: A much more abundant neighbour one base away suggests this may be a read error. The chain joins TRBV29-1 to TRBJ2-3; possible D gene TRBD1, 5 bases. The CDR3 is 13 amino acids. Germline V gene data show CDR1 as SQVTM and CDR2 as ANQGSEA. Here the CDR3 reads CSVGRTLTVTQYF. The CDR3 region has the DNA TGCAGCGTTGGAAGGACACTTACAGTTACGCAGTATTTT.

V and J are TRBV5-4 and TRBJ2-5; TRBD2 agrees at 8 bases. CDR3 length: 14 residues. Germline values: CDR1 SGHNT, CDR2 YYREEE (reference sequence). The V gene end was trimmed by 4 bases and the J gene end by 2 bases; junction bases not matched to a gene: 4. The CDR3 DNA follows: TGTGCCAGCAGCACGATAGCGGGACAAGAGACCCAGTACTTC. Translated, it gives CASSTIAGQETQYF.

On this clonotype: This may stem from a read error, because a much larger clone lies one nucleotide away. This chain links TRBV5-4 with TRBJ2-5; tentatively, D is TRBD2 (5 bases). This CDR3 comprises 15 residues. Germline-derived CDR1 and CDR2 are SGHNT and YYREEE (reference sequence). CDR3 sequence reads: CARSSARGFQETQYF. The CDR3 region has the DNA TGTGCCAGGAGCTCGGCGCGCGGGTTTCAAGAGACCCAGTACTTC.

The chain is built from TRBV30 and TRBJ2-4; TRBD1 aligns across 10 bases. J was trimmed by 8 bases and V by 1 base; bases with no gene match: 11. Germline values: CDR1 GTSNPN, CDR2 SVGIG (reference sequence). The CDR3 is 16 residues long. CDR3: CAWSAGQGTWRDIQYF. The CDR3, as DNA: TGTGCCTGGAGTGCGGGACAGGGGACGTGGCGAGACATTCAGTACTTC.

The count of this clonotype is one. The gene calls are TRBV11-2 and TRBJ2-7, with D unclear. The CDR3 covers 13 residues. Germline-derived CDR1 and CDR2 are SGHAT and FQNNGV. The CDR3 DNA follows: TGTGTTAGCAGCTTAGAAAGCTTCCACGAGCAGTACTTC. It specifies CVSSLESFHEQYF.

With regard to this clonotype: Being one base from a much bigger clone, this may be a read error. The J gene is TRBJ1-5, the V gene TRBV30; D is perhaps TRBD1 (5 bases). The CDR3 contains 14 residues. Germline V lookup: CDR1 GTSNPN, CDR2 SVGIG (reference sequence). The CDR3 is CAWSVQGSNQPRHF. CDR3 bases: TGTGCCTGGAGTGTGCAGGGTAGCAATCAGCCCCGGCATTTT.

On this clonotype itself: Sequence at one end of the junction differs from germline and may be a read error. The chain employs TRBV11-1 and TRBJ2-7, with 7 bases lining up with TRBD2. Per germline, CDR1 SGHAT and CDR2 FQDESV (reference sequence). The CDR3 runs 13 residues. CDR3 region: CASRREGIYEQYF. CDR3 in DNA: TGCGCCAGCAGGAGGGAGGGTATCTACGAGCAGTACTTC.

V and J are TRBV30 and TRBJ1-1; 7 bases are a match to TRBD1. V shed 2 bases and J 5 bases; nucleotides not matched to a gene: 5. Germline-derived CDR1 and CDR2 are GTSNPN and SVGIG (reference sequence). The CDR3 sequence is 13 residues long. CDR3 bases: TGTGCCTGGAGTAGGGGACAGAATACTGAAGCTTTCTTT. Protein: CAWSRGQNTEAFF.

V is TRBV5-4 and J is TRBJ2-3, with D hard to call. The CDR3 spans 17 residues. Per germline, CDR1 SGHNT and CDR2 YYREEE (reference sequence). Trimming removed 4 bases from V and 2 bases from J, with 20 bases in between. This chain's CDR3 is CASSPGSGRRATDTQYF. CDR3 coding DNA: TGTGCCAGCAGCCCGGGCTCCGGAAGACGGGCCACAGATACGCAGTATTTT.

Comment on this clonotype: One end of the junction fails to match germline, which may point to a read error. CDR3 sequence (DNA): TGTGCCAGCAGTTTAGTAGGGTCCACATATACGCAGTATTTT. Encoded protein: CASSLVGSTYTQYF. This chain joins TRBV11-2 and TRBJ2-3; no reliable D call. This CDR3 contains 14 residues. Germline lookup yields CDR1 SGHAT and CDR2 FQNNGV.

Only a few counts were recorded for this clonotype. The chain carries TRBV28 and TRBJ2-1; perhaps TRBD2 as D (7 bases). The germline CDR1 and CDR2 sequences are MDHEN and SYDVKM. This CDR3 is 15 amino acids long. V lost 7 bases and J 6 bases, leaving 19 bases between the germline ends. CDR3 amino acids: CASTPGGGSSNEQFF. The CDR3 DNA reads TGTGCCAGCACTCCGGGGGGCGGGAGCTCCAATGAGCAGTTCTTC.

This clonotype was counted ten times or more. The V call is TRBV6-5, the J call TRBJ2-3; 7 nucleotides agree with TRBD2. This CDR3 is built from 14 residues. The ends lost 9 bases at V and 4 bases at J; junction bases unmatched: 10. CDR1 and CDR2 (germline): MNHEY, SVGAGI. The CDR3 spells CASSSGIYSDTQYF. In DNA form, the CDR3 reads TGTGCCAGTTCCAGCGGGATTTATTCAGATACGCAGTATTTT.

Worth noting for this clonotype: The conserved phenylalanine or tryptophan normally closing the CDR3 is absent here, so this likely arose from a read error. V gene TRBV30 combines with J gene TRBJ1-1; no clear D gene. This CDR3 is built from 12 residues. Looked up from germline, CDR1 is GTSNPN and CDR2 is SVGIG (reference sequence). CDR3 sequence: CARKGGNTEAFL. CDR3 sequence (DNA): TGCGCCCGGAAGGGCGGCAACACTGAAGCTTTCTTA.

This clonotype was counted a few times. The rearrangement uses TRBV28 and TRBJ1-2, with TRBD1 as a possible D gene (6 bases). Germline CDR1 is MDHEN and CDR2 is SYDVKM. V gave up 5 bases and J gave up 2 bases, with 6 bases separating them. This CDR3 has 12 amino acids. The CDR3 sequence: CASSTGNYGYTF. The CDR3, as DNA: TGTGCCAGCAGTACAGGGAACTATGGCTACACCTTC.